These T cell receptor beta chains were read from a single sample in a study of T cell changes during pregnancy in multiple sclerosis. TCRdb's table, derived via immunoSEQ multiplex PCR, lists solely in-frame clones and lacks some. The sample carries roughly 28,000 clones, about 89% recorded once. The sample was CD4+ T cells from peripheral blood mononuclear cells, taken in the first trimester of pregnancy. The receptors derive from a female donor in good health, enrolled as a control in a pregnancy study. The CDR3 runs from the conserved cysteine through the conserved F or W. D genes are given only for firm matches. Size tells how often a clone was seen (once, few, many) or the class of an expanded clone, and some rows leave it out.

V	size	J	D	DNA	CDR3
TRBV2	-	TRBJ1-4	-	TGTGCCAGCAAAAGGTTGGGGCAACCTAATGAAAAACTGTTTTTT	CASKRLGQPNEKLFF
TRBV14	-	TRBJ1-1	-	TGTGCCAGCAGCCAAGATTACGGGGTGAACACTGAAGCTTTCTTT	CASSQDYGVNTEAFF
TRBV6-6	-	TRBJ2-1	TRBD2	TGTGCCAGCAGCTCCTCGGCTAGCGGGTACAATGAGCAGTTCTTC	CASSSSASGYNEQFF
TRBV28	-	TRBJ1-5	TRBD1	TGTGCCAGCAGTTTTCCTCCGACAGGGGGCCTTCGCGGGTCTAGCAATCAGCCCCAGCATTTT	CASSFPPTGGLRGSSNQPQHF
TRBV11-1	-	TRBJ2-3	-	TGTGCCAGCAGTCGTAGGGGGGGAGGAGGTGTTACGCAGTATTTT	CASSRRGGGGVTQYF
TRBV5-5	-	TRBJ1-2	TRBD1	TGTGCCAGCAGCCCCGACAGGGGGCAGGGGGGCTACACCTTC	CASSPDRGQGGYTF
TRBV7-8	-	TRBJ1-4	-	TGTGCCAGCAGCTCGATTCAAGCCCAGGTGATCGGCTTTGAAAAACTGTTTTTT	CASSSIQAQVIGFEKLFF
TRBV27	-	TRBJ2-7	TRBD2	TGTGCCAGCAGTTCCCCCGGACTAGCGGGGACCTACGAGCAGTACTTC	CASSSPGLAGTYEQYF
TRBV19	-	TRBJ1-3	-	TGTGCCAGTAGCCGGACAGTCGACGGAAACACCATATATTTT	CASSRTVDGNTIYF
TRBV25-1	-	TRBJ1-5	TRBD1	TGTGCCAGCAGTGGGATAACAGGGGCCAATCAGCCCCAGCATTTT	CASSGITGANQPQHF
TRBV29-1	-	TRBJ2-5	TRBD1	TGCAGCGTAGATAAGCGGACAGGGGAGACCCAGTACTTC	CSVDKRTGETQYF
TRBV5-5	-	TRBJ2-3	-	TGTGCCAGCAGCTCGGAGCGAAGCACAGATACGCAGTATTTT	CASSSERSTDTQYF
TRBV6-4	-	TRBJ2-1	TRBD1	TGTGCCACTCGACAGGGGGGTGAGCAGTTCTTC	CATRQGGEQFF
TRBV29-1	-	TRBJ2-1	TRBD1	TGCAGCGCGGACAGGGACGGCTACAATGAGCAGTTCTTC	CSADRDGYNEQFF
TRBV29-1	-	TRBJ2-5	-	TGCAGCGTTTTAGACGGGAGTGAGACCCAGTACTTC	CSVLDGSETQYF
TRBV27	-	TRBJ2-1	TRBD2	TGTGCCAGCAGTTTATTCAAAGCGGGAGGAACAAATGAGCAGTTCTTC	CASSLFKAGGTNEQFF
TRBV7-9	-	TRBJ2-5	-	TGTGCCAGCAGCTTAGTTCCTACAGTCCAAGAGACCCAGTACTTC	CASSLVPTVQETQYF
TRBV27	-	TRBJ1-2	-	TGTGCCAGCAGTTTATCGAACGGGAATGGCTACACCTTC	CASSLSNGNGYTF
TRBV28	-	TRBJ1-3	-	TGTGCCAGCAGTTTCCGAAAGGGAGAGGCTGGAAACACCATATATTTT	CASSFRKGEAGNTIYF
TRBV5-1	-	TRBJ2-5	-	TGCGCCAGCAGCTTGAGTGGGGGCGAGACCCAGTACTTC	CASSLSGGETQYF
TRBV18	once	TRBJ2-2	TRBD2	TGTGCCAGCTCGCTGGGGACTAGCGGCGCCGGGGAGCTGTTTTTT	CASSLGTSGAGELFF
TRBV10-2	-	TRBJ1-2	-	TGCGCCAGCAGTGAGGCCTCTTCGAGGGATGGCTACACCTTC	CASSEASSRDGYTF
TRBV29-1	-	TRBJ1-4	TRBD1	TGCAGCGTCGACCGTGGACAGGGGGATGAAAAACTGTTTTTT	CSVDRGQGDEKLFF
TRBV27	-	TRBJ1-1	-	TGTGCCAGCAGTTTAACCGGTATGCGGCCAGCTTTCTTT	CASSLTGMRPAFF
TRBV9	-	TRBJ1-3	TRBD1	TGTGCCAGCAGCGTCACGGGACAGGCTAGCTCTGGAAACACCATATATTTT	CASSVTGQASSGNTIYF
TRBV7-9	-	TRBJ2-6	-	TGTGCCAGCAGCTTAGTGCCGGTACGGCTGAGGGTGGCCAACGTCCTGACTTTC	CASSLVPVRLRVANVLTF
TRBV5-1	-	TRBJ2-2	-	TGCGCCAGCAGCTTGGGGGGCAACACCGGGGAGCTGTTTTTT	CASSLGGNTGELFF
TRBV6-5	-	TRBJ1-4	-	TGTGCCAGCAGTCCTCGGGGAGGGGACACAACTCTGTTTTTT	CASSPRGGDTTLFF
TRBV4-1	-	TRBJ2-1	-	TGCGCCAGCAGCCAAGGCAGGACAGCCTACAATGAGCAGTTCTTC	CASSQGRTAYNEQFF
TRBV29-1	-	TRBJ1-1	TRBD1	TGCAGCGTTGAAAGGACAGGGGAGGAAGCTTTCTTT	CSVERTGEEAFF
TRBV28	-	TRBJ2-2	-	TGTGCCAGCAGTTTAGGGCGGCAGGGAAGGAGCACCGGGGAGCTGTTTTTT	CASSLGRQGRSTGELFF
TRBV2	-	TRBJ2-2	-	TGTGCCAGCAGGGACATCTCGAACACCGGGGAGCTGTTTTTT	CASRDISNTGELFF
TRBV5-4	once	TRBJ2-2	TRBD2	TGTGCCAGCAGCTTGGAGGGGACTAGCATGGGCGGGGAGCTGTTTTTT	CASSLEGTSMGGELFF
TRBV28	-	TRBJ2-3	-	TGTGCCAGCAGCTCCGGGACTTCGACAGATACGCAGTATTTT	CASSSGTSTDTQYF
TRBV2	once	TRBJ1-5	TRBD1	TGTGCCAGCAGCAAACAGGGGGCCGGGAGCAATCAGCCCCAGCATTTT	CASSKQGAGSNQPQHF
TRBV28	-	TRBJ2-6	TRBD2	TGTGCCACCTTAGCGGGGGGGACTGGGGCCAACGTCCTGACTTTC	CATLAGGTGANVLTF
TRBV6-4	-	TRBJ2-3	TRBD2	TGTGCCAGCAGTGACGCGGGGGGCACAGATACGCAGTATTTT	CASSDAGGTDTQYF
TRBV27	-	TRBJ2-6	TRBD2	TGTGCCAGCAGTTTAGGCCTAGCGGTCCCCTCTGGGGCCAACGTCCTGACTTTC	CASSLGLAVPSGANVLTF
TRBV28	-	TRBJ1-2	-	TGTGCCACTGAGGGGGGGTATGGCTACACCTTC	CATEGGYGYTF
TRBV29-1	-	TRBJ1-6	-	TGCAGCGTTGAAGAGGCAGGGAGGAATTCACCCCTCCACTTT	CSVEEAGRNSPLHF
TRBV29-1	once	TRBJ2-2	TRBD2	TGCAGCGTTGTCGGCCTAGCGGGGACCGGGGAGCTGTTTTTT	CSVVGLAGTGELFF
TRBV18	-	TRBJ1-2	-	TGTGCCAGCTCCCCGGGGGGGTACTATGGCTACACCTTC	CASSPGGYYGYTF
TRBV6-1	-	TRBJ2-3	-	TGTGCCAGCAGTACCACAGGGTTTTTAGCGGATACGCAGTATTTT	CASSTTGFLADTQYF
TRBV7-8	-	TRBJ1-1	-	TGTGCCAGCAGCTTAGGTTTTGGGGCGGTCACTGAAGCTTTCTTT	CASSLGFGAVTEAFF
TRBV15	-	TRBJ2-1	TRBD1	TGTGCCACCAGCAGCCGTGGACAGGGGGAATACAATGAGCAGTTCTTC	CATSSRGQGEYNEQFF
TRBV6-6	-	TRBJ1-1	TRBD1	TGTGCCAGCAGGACAGGGAGGAACACTGAAGCTTTCTTT	CASRTGRNTEAFF
TRBV29-1	-	TRBJ2-3	-	TGCAGCGTTGGATCAGGTAGTACGACAGATACGCAGTATTTT	CSVGSGSTTDTQYF
TRBV5-4	-	TRBJ1-5	-	TGTGCCAGCAGCTTGGGAGCGAATCAGCCCCAGCATTTT	CASSLGANQPQHF
TRBV6-6	-	TRBJ1-3	-	TGTGCCAGCAGTTACTCGGCCCCCCTCTCTGGAAACACCATATATTTT	CASSYSAPLSGNTIYF
TRBV1	-	TRBJ2-6	-	TGCACCAGCGCACAAAGTCGGGCCAACGTCCTGACTTTC	CTSAQSRANVLTF
TRBV27	-	TRBJ2-7	TRBD2	TGTGCCAGCAGTCTCCCTAGCGGGAGGCCCACCTTC	CASSLPSGRPTF
TRBV30	-	TRBJ1-6	-	TGTGCCTGGAGTGTAAAGCGAGTCTATAATTCACCCCTCCACTTT	CAWSVKRVYNSPLHF
TRBV7-6	-	TRBJ2-3	TRBD2	TGTGCCAGCAGCGGACTAGCGGGGATCACAGATACGCAGTATTTT	CASSGLAGITDTQYF
TRBV6-5	-	TRBJ2-1	TRBD2	TGTGCCAGCAGGATAGCGGGGGGGCCCCAGTTCTTC	CASRIAGGPQFF
TRBV27	-	TRBJ2-7	TRBD2	TGTGCCAGCAGTTCGACGGGACTAGCTCAATACGAGCAGTACTTC	CASSSTGLAQYEQYF
TRBV28	-	TRBJ2-7	TRBD2	TGTGCCAGCACTTTTGGGGGGGGAGCGGGAGAGTTCGAGCAGTACTTC	CASTFGGGAGEFEQYF
TRBV9	-	TRBJ2-6	-	TGTGCCAGCAGCGTTTCAGGGACTGGGGCCAACGTCCTGACTTTC	CASSVSGTGANVLTF